Below, 6 T cell receptor beta chains from the same sample are listed, as sequenced in a study of blood T cell repertoires in COVID-19. Repertoires were generated with immunoSEQ multiplex PCR, while TCRdb's copy carries only in-frame clones and drops some. The sample lists more than 95,000 clones, 70% to 85% occurring once. The sample was peripheral blood. These receptors originate from a man between 70 and 80 years old with active or convalescent COVID-19.

The J gene is TRBJ2-1, the V gene TRBV15; 8 bases align to TRBD2. Germline V gene lookup returns CDR1 LNHNV and CDR2 YYDKDF (reference sequence). The trim removed 0 bases at V and 5 bases at J, leaving 6 bases unmatched. CDR3 length equals 16 residues. As DNA, the CDR3 is TGTGCCACCAGCAGAGAGCGGGGGGCGGTTAACAATGAGCAGTTCTTC. Translation: CATSRERGAVNNEQFF.

This chain uses TRBV19 with TRBJ2-5; TRBD2 is a possible D gene (6 bases). Trimming cost V 6 bases and J 7 bases, with 9 bases left between them. The CDR3 is 11 residues long. The germline V gene has CDR1 LNHDA and CDR2 SQIVND (reference sequence). CDR3 amino acids: CASSGGRTQYF. In DNA form, the CDR3 reads TGTGCCAGTAGCGGAGGGAGGACCCAGTACTTC.

The chain uses TRBV7-9 and TRBJ2-3, with a weak D call TRBD2 (7 bases). This CDR3 region has 16 residues. The V gene's germline CDR1 is SEHNR and CDR2 FQNEAQ (reference sequence). V was cut by 6 bases and J by 2 bases, with 18 bases left in between. The CDR3 DNA reads as TGTGCCAGCAGGATTATTCTGGGGGGGCCCACAGATACGCAGTATTTT. Its protein product is CASRIILGGPTDTQYF.

The rearrangement uses TRBV7-2 and TRBJ2-3, with D perhaps TRBD2 (5 bases). V was clipped by 4 bases and J by 0 bases, with 11 bases between them. The CDR3 extends over 15 amino acids. From germline, CDR1 is SGHTA and CDR2 FQGNSA. The CDR3: CASSSKRTSTDTQYF. CDR3 nucleotides: TGTGCCAGCAGCTCGAAGCGGACTAGCACAGATACGCAGTATTTT.

The chain recombines TRBV6-1 with TRBJ1-2; perhaps TRBD1 as D (6 bases). V shed 3 bases and J shed 8 bases, with 19 bases lying between them. The V gene's germline CDR1 is MNHNS and CDR2 SASEGT. This CDR3 spans 15 amino acids. CDR3: CASSDASTGVMGYTF. The CDR3 DNA follows: TGTGCCAGCAGTGACGCCTCGACAGGCGTAATGGGCTACACCTTC.

The chain combines TRBV2 with TRBJ2-2; weak D call: TRBD1 (6 bases). The CDR3 length is 14 residues. Germline V gene data show CDR1 as SNHLY and CDR2 as FYNNEI. The V end was cut by 6 bases, the J end by 1 base, with 9 bases between. The CDR3 DNA reads as TGTGCCAGCAGGATCAGGGGGAACACCGGGGAGCTGTTTTTT. Its translation is CASRIRGNTGELFF.